Listed below are T cell receptor beta chains from one sample, sequenced in a study of Ad26.COV2.S vaccination and SARS-CoV-2 variants. The assay was immunoSEQ multiplex PCR, and TCRdb's table has in-frame clones only and misses some. The sample carries 350,000 to 500,000 clones, approximately 90% recorded once. Sample: peripheral blood, taken in a trial of Ad26.COV2.S vaccine versus placebo. These receptors were collected from a person aged 18-65 years who received the Ad26.COV2.S COVID-19 vaccine or a placebo. Both conserved end residues are part of each CDR3. Size tells how often a clone was seen (once, few, many) or the class of an expanded clone, and some rows leave it out.

clone size	J gene	CDR3 length	V gene	CDR3 protein
.	TRBJ1-2	13	TRBV25-1	CASSETGRAGYTF
.	TRBJ2-2	12	TRBV7-9	CASSLGSGELFF
.	TRBJ2-1	17	TRBV7-6	CASSLGSTSGTDAEQFF
.	TRBJ2-2	14	TRBV11-2	CASSMTGAVGELFF
.	TRBJ2-5	17	TRBV5-1	CASSLGLAGGPEETQYF
.	TRBJ1-6	17	TRBV20-1	CSASSYPRDSYNSPLHF
.	TRBJ2-3	13	TRBV10-3	CAISESRADTQYF
.	TRBJ2-4	15	TRBV5-6	CASSLVVSHGNIQYF
.	TRBJ2-3	14	TRBV7-9	CASSLSLSTDTQYF
.	TRBJ2-1	16	TRBV4-3	CASSQDPLAGNNEQFF
.	TRBJ1-5	16	TRBV7-2	CASSLALDISNQPQHF
.	TRBJ2-1	21	TRBV4-3	CASSQDLFGRDVIVGHNEQFF
.	TRBJ2-2	20	TRBV11-2	CASSLEVWGPGPGATGELFF
.	TRBJ2-2	16	TRBV7-8	CASSSPGQGEWRELFF
.	TRBJ2-7	13	TRBV6-5	CASNRLGGYEQYF
.	TRBJ2-6	17	TRBV5-1	CASSLVPSSSGANVLTF
.	TRBJ2-3	13	TRBV6-5	CASSLHGTDTQYF
.	TRBJ1-5	13	TRBV19	CAKTGCLNQPQHF
.	TRBJ2-7	19	TRBV21-1	CASSKRRGTDPWNHYEQYF
.	TRBJ1-5	18	TRBV6-1	CASSEEGALQWDNQPQHF
.	TRBJ2-1	14	TRBV7-9	CASSSIYGVNEQFF
.	TRBJ1-1	16	TRBV7-8	CASSLFGSQRNTEAFF
.	TRBJ1-2	15	TRBV6-6	CASSYSTRAPYGYTF
.	TRBJ1-4	13	TRBV30	CAWAGQTIKKLFF
.	TRBJ2-7	15	TRBV4-2	CASSHTTGQGFEQYF
.	TRBJ2-7	13	TRBV15	CATGPVTKDEQYF
few	TRBJ2-6	18	TRBV10-1	CASSEEDRPASGANVLTF
.	TRBJ2-5	12	TRBV7-9	CASSLIRETQYF
.	TRBJ2-7	13	TRBV19	CASSRQVGYEQYF
.	TRBJ2-3	15	TRBV5-8	CASSLGTSGTDTQYF
.	TRBJ1-2	14	TRBV2	CASSREGASYGYTF
.	TRBJ2-7	17	TRBV7-8	CASSLVESAGGLYEQYF
.	TRBJ2-1	17	TRBV10-3	CAISGFKVGGSYNEQFF
.	TRBJ2-3	13	TRBV10-3	CAISDAGTDTQYF
few	TRBJ2-7	11	TRBV20-1	CSAGLEYEQYF
.	TRBJ1-4	15	TRBV30	CAWSATLEPWGKLFF
.	TRBJ2-2	14	TRBV10-3	CATFADRNTGELFF
.	TRBJ2-1	16	TRBV9	CASSPRAGEGSGEQFF
.	TRBJ2-3	14	TRBV7-2	CASSFDRATDTQYF
.	TRBJ2-4	12	TRBV27	CASSAPGTDWYF
.	TRBJ2-7	16	TRBV19	CASSIEAAGESYEQYF
.	TRBJ2-7	14	TRBV18	CASSPTSGRAEQYF
.	TRBJ1-1	13	TRBV9	CASSSSGGGDAFF
few	TRBJ2-7	13	TRBV6-5	CASSKQGSYEQYF
once	TRBJ2-4	15	TRBV3-1/TRBV3-2	CASSRIDGVVNIQYF
.	TRBJ2-7	18	TRBV6-2/TRBV6-3	CASSYVLPGVAGSYEQYF
.	TRBJ2-4	13	TRBV29-1	CSASGQGINIQYF
.	TRBJ1-1	15	TRBV6-5	CASSYGKPVNTEAFF
.	TRBJ2-5	13	TRBV18	CASSGGQQETQYF
once	TRBJ1-4	14	TRBV9	CASSVGGVGEKLFF
.	TRBJ1-1	11	TRBV28	CASSLTAEAFF
once	TRBJ1-5	17	TRBV7-8	CASSLANHRNSNQPQHF
.	TRBJ2-7	13	TRBV6-5	CASSYRGAYEQYF
.	TRBJ2-1	19	TRBV7-6	CASSSDRTSGINSYNEQFF
.	TRBJ2-3	14	TRBV7-9	CASRPMGASDTQYF